The T cell receptor (beta chain) under discussion was sequenced for a study of OX40 agonist ivuxolimab in advanced cancers. Data came from immunoSEQ multiplex PCR; TCRdb stores just in-frame clones and leaves some out. The sample yields under 90,000 clones, almost 85% seen once. Germline V CDR1 and CDR2: MGHDK, SYGVNS. This CDR3 is 14 amino acids long. V shed 6 bases, J shed 0 bases, and the junction held 4 bases outside the gene matches. This sample comprised CD4+ or CD8+ T cells sorted from blood, obtained in a trial of the OX40 agonist ivuxolimab. The chain couples TRBV25-1 to TRBJ1-2, with 7 positions matching TRBD1. The source of this sequence is an adult with an advanced solid tumor such as melanoma, head and neck, liver or kidney cancer. The CDR3 sequence is CASSRTGSNYGYTF. In DNA form, the CDR3 reads TGTGCCAGCAGCAGGACAGGATCTAACTATGGCTACACCTTC.